The 22 T cell receptor beta chains below were found in one sample sequenced in a study of shared clonotypes between healthy human individuals. Sequencing was performed with immunoSEQ multiplex PCR; in TCRdb, only in-frame clones are kept and a portion is missing. The sample lists roughly 2.5 million clones; around nine tenths were seen once. The sequencing sample was made of naive CD4+ T cells sorted from blood. The subset denotes: CD45RA+ positively selected. The receptors originated from a man between 18 and 35 years old in good health.

The chain employs TRBV7-9 and TRBJ1-2; the match to TRBD1 covers 9 bases. The V segment lost 5 bases and the J segment 1 base; nucleotides outside the gene matches: 2. CDR1 is SEHNR and CDR2 is FQNEAQ in the germline V gene (reference sequence). This CDR3 region has 14 residues. The CDR3 loop is CASSRTGVNYGYTF. Here the CDR3 DNA reads TGTGCCAGCAGCCGGACAGGGGTTAACTATGGCTACACCTTC.

The J gene is TRBJ2-1, the V gene TRBV5-1, with 9 nucleotides matching TRBD2. The germline V gene encodes CDR1 SGHRS and CDR2 YFSETQ. The CDR3 runs to 15 residues. V shed 4 bases, J shed 8 bases, and the junction held 10 bases outside the gene matches. The CDR3 protein is CASSTGSGSIDEQFF. CDR3 bases: TGCGCCAGCAGCACAGGTAGCGGGAGTATTGATGAGCAGTTCTTC.

This clone was observed a few times. V usage is TRBV18 and J usage is TRBJ1-6; 9 bases line up with TRBD1. The CDR3 totals 14 residues. In germline, CDR1 is KGHSH, CDR2 LQKENI. V dropped 5 bases and J dropped 10; count of bases not matched to a gene: 6. The CDR3 DNA follows: TGTGCCAGCTCAGCACAGGGGGCTCAATCACCCCTCCACTTT. It specifies CASSAQGAQSPLHF.

This clone was detected only once. The CDR3 DNA reads as TGCGCCAGCAGCCTCCAGGGGGGGAGCAATCAGCCCCAGCATTTT. This gives the protein CASSLQGGSNQPQHF. The chain recombines TRBV4-1 with TRBJ1-5, with 7 bases matching TRBD1. Trimming removed 4 bases from V and 1 base from J; junction bases left unmatched: 4. The CDR3 runs 15 residues. The V gene's germline CDR1 is MGHRA and CDR2 YSYEKL.

The CDR3 protein is CASRFREGNTEAFF. The CDR3 DNA reads TGTGCCAGCCGCTTCCGTGAGGGGAACACTGAAGCTTTCTTT. The chain combines TRBV19 with TRBJ1-1; D is ambiguous. CDR1 LNHDA and CDR2 SQIVND come from the germline V gene (reference sequence). Trimming shortened V by 9 bases and J by 1 base, and 15 bases separated the two germline ends. The CDR3 has 14 residues. Combining the CDR3 with reference TRBV19 and TRBJ1-1 gives the whole variable domain DGGITQSPKYLFRKEGQNVTLSCEQNLNHDAMYWYRQDPGQGLRLIYYSQIVNDFQKGDIAEGYSVSREKKESFPLTVTSAQKNPTAFYLCASRFREGNTEAFFGQGTRLTVV.

This sequence joins TRBV5-6 and TRBJ2-2, with D unclear. This CDR3 spans 13 amino acids. V dropped 2 bases and J dropped 6 bases, with 8 bases sitting between them. The germline gives CDR1 SGHDT, CDR2 YYEEEE. The CDR3 sequence: CASSLGGPGELFF. The CDR3 DNA reads TGTGCCAGCAGCTTAGGTGGTCCCGGGGAGCTGTTTTTT. Complete variable domain (other parts from reference TRBV5-6 and TRBJ2-2): DAGVTQSPTHLIKTRGQQVTLRCSPKSGHDTVSWYQQALGQGPQFIFQYYEEEERQRGNFPDRFSGHQFPNYSSELNVNALLLGDSALYLCASSLGGPGELFFGEGSRLTVL.

The chain uses TRBV7-2 and TRBJ2-3, with D unresolved. With 2 bases removed from V and 0 bases from J, the gap between germline ends came to 9 bases. The CDR3 length is 15 residues. The germline CDR1 and CDR2 sequences are SGHTA and FQGNSA. The CDR3 DNA reads TGTGCCAGCAGCTTATCTAGGCTTAGCACAGATACGCAGTATTTT. It is translated as CASSLSRLSTDTQYF.

The rearrangement joins TRBV7-2 to TRBJ2-7; D is undetermined. The V end lost 3 bases, the J end lost 3 bases, and 15 bases lay between the germline ends. Germline CDR1 reads SGHTA; CDR2 reads FQGNSA. The CDR3 loop spans 15 amino acids. CDR3 DNA sequence: TGTGCCAGCAGCTTTAAGGGTAACTCCCACTACGAGCAGTACTTC. This gives the protein CASSFKGNSHYEQYF. The variable domain in full, completed from reference TRBV7-2 and TRBJ2-7, reads GAGVSQSPSNKVTEKGKDVELRCDPISGHTALYWYRQSLGQGLEFLIYFQGNSAPDKSGLPSDRFSAERTGGSVSTLTIQRTQQEDSAVYLCASSFKGNSHYEQYFGPGTRLTVT.

The J gene is TRBJ2-3, the V gene TRBV7-2; D is uncertain. Trimming shortened V by 4 bases and J by 6 bases, and 20 bases separated the two germline ends. The length of the CDR3 is 16 residues. Germline V gene lookup returns CDR1 SGHTA and CDR2 FQGNSA. CDR3 in DNA: TGTGCCAGCAGCTCCCTCAAGACCCCTTTCGTGGATACGCAGTATTTT. Protein: CASSSLKTPFVDTQYF. Based on the CDR3 plus reference TRBV7-2 and TRBJ2-3, the full variable domain is GAGVSQSPSNKVTEKGKDVELRCDPISGHTALYWYRQSLGQGLEFLIYFQGNSAPDKSGLPSDRFSAERTGGSVSTLTIQRTQQEDSAVYLCASSSLKTPFVDTQYFGPGTRLTVL.

The chain combines TRBV5-1 with TRBJ2-7, with 11 bases that match TRBD1. After removal of 3 bases from V and 2 bases from J, the junction contained 1 base not matched to a gene. Germline CDR1 is SGHRS and CDR2 is YFSETQ. The CDR3 covers 14 residues. The CDR3 here is CASSWTGGPYEQYF. Written as DNA, the CDR3 is TGCGCCAGCAGCTGGACAGGGGGCCCCTACGAGCAGTACTTC.

V and J are TRBV12-1 and TRBJ1-5. TRBV12-1 is tagged as a pseudogene. The CDR3 is 15 residues long. CDR3 sequence: CASSFAQGGPQPQHF. The DNA for the CDR3 is TGTGCCAGCAGCTTTGCTCAGGGAGGCCCTCAGCCCCAGCATTTT.

This sequence joins TRBV29-1 and TRBJ1-1; 7 positions agree with TRBD1. V lost 7 bases, J lost 2 bases, and 7 bases stayed unmatched. The CDR3 has 13 residues. The V gene's germline CDR1 is SQVTM and CDR2 ANQGSEA. This CDR3 is CSAKGQQNTEAFF. The CDR3 DNA follows: TGCAGCGCGAAGGGACAGCAAAACACTGAAGCTTTCTTT.

This chain uses TRBV10-3 with TRBJ2-3; the match to TRBD2 covers 8 bases. Germline CDR1 is ENHRY and CDR2 is SYGVKD. The CDR3 runs 13 residues. The V gene end was trimmed by 5 bases and the J gene end by 7 bases; junction bases not matched to a gene: 5. The CDR3 spells CAISWGTSYTQYF. CDR3 nucleotides: TGTGCCATCAGTTGGGGGACTAGTTATACGCAGTATTTT.

The chain has TRBV5-1 and TRBJ2-5; 8 bases align to TRBD2. With V trimmed by 0 bases and J by 1 base, 5 bases remained unmatched. The CDR3 loop spans 16 amino acids. Germline V CDR1 and CDR2: SGHRS, YFSETQ. The CDR3: CASSLAQSGGQETQYF. The CDR3 DNA reads TGCGCCAGCAGCTTGGCCCAAAGCGGGGGCCAAGAGACCCAGTACTTC.

The chain carries TRBV5-8 and TRBJ2-7, with 8 bases matching TRBD1. Looked up from germline, CDR1 is SGHTS and CDR2 is YDEGEE. This CDR3 is built from 15 residues. J was trimmed by 7 bases and V by 4 bases; bases with no gene match: 13. CDR3 in amino acids: CASSVRPGRGQEQYF. The CDR3 DNA reads as TGTGCCAGCAGCGTAAGACCGGGCAGGGGGCAGGAGCAGTACTTC. Together with reference TRBV5-8 and TRBJ2-7, the CDR3 gives the full variable domain: EAGVTQSPTHLIKTRGQQATLRCSPISGHTSVYWYQQALGLGLQFLLWYDEGEERNRGNFPPRFSGRQFPNYSSELNVNALELEDSALYLCASSVRPGRGQEQYFGPGTRLTVT.

This chain links TRBV27 with TRBJ2-5, with 10 bases fitting TRBD2. There are 16 residues in the CDR3. Germline CDR1 MNHEY, CDR2 SMNVEV (reference sequence). Losses at the gene ends were 1 base for V and 1 base for J; bases not matched to a gene: 3. CDR3 protein: CASSLYASGGQETQYF. CDR3 bases: TGTGCCAGCAGTTTATACGCTAGCGGGGGCCAAGAGACCCAGTACTTC.

The V call is TRBV11-2, the J call TRBJ2-7; D is possibly TRBD2 (6 bases). The germline gives CDR1 SGHAT, CDR2 FQNNGV. The CDR3 runs 13 residues. V was cut by 5 bases and J by 6 bases, with 14 bases left in between. CDR3 residues: CASSPFGGSEQYF. The CDR3 DNA reads as TGTGCCAGCAGCCCCTTTGGGGGGTCCGAGCAGTACTTC. Full variable domain (missing parts from reference TRBV11-2 and TRBJ2-7): EAGVAQSPRYKIIEKRQSVAFWCNPISGHATLYWYQQILGQGPKLLIQFQNNGVVDDSQLPKDRFSAERLKGVDSTLKIQPAKLEDSAVYLCASSPFGGSEQYFGPGTRLTVT.

About this clone itself: Other DNA sequences from this sample encode an identical CDR3 as well. The chain carries TRBV5-1 and TRBJ1-5; D call uncertain. The germline gives CDR1 SGHRS, CDR2 YFSETQ. The V gene lost 0 bases and the J gene lost 3 bases, with 4 bases spanning the gap. CDR3 length: 13 residues. The CDR3 coding sequence is TGCGCCAGCAGCTTGGGACCCAATCAGCCCCAGCATTTT. Translated, it gives CASSLGPNQPQHF.

This chain links TRBV5-1 with TRBJ2-6; D gene ambiguous. The V gene lost 6 bases and the J gene lost 1 base, with 17 bases spanning the gap. The CDR3 has 17 amino acids. Germline loops: CDR1 SGHRS, CDR2 YFSETQ. CDR3 nucleotides: TGCGCCAGCAAGCTGCTGGCAGAATTTTCTGGGGCCAACGTCCTGACTTTC. Translated, it gives CASKLLAEFSGANVLTF.

The V call is TRBV19, the J call TRBJ2-2, with D maybe TRBD1 (5 bases). Germline V lookup: CDR1 LNHDA, CDR2 SQIVND (reference sequence). This CDR3 spans 17 amino acids. V was pared by 7 bases and J by 2 bases, with 20 bases between. The CDR3 DNA sequence: TGTGCCAGTACCGATGGGGCGGTAAGCCCTAACACCGGGGAGCTGTTTTTT. This codes for CASTDGAVSPNTGELFF.

The count of this clone is one. The chain carries TRBV5-1 and TRBJ2-2, with D perhaps TRBD2 (5 bases). Trimming pared 3 bases from V and 5 bases from J, leaving 14 bases between. The CDR3 has 15 residues. CDR1 is SGHRS and CDR2 is YFSETQ in the germline V gene. The CDR3 loop is CASSWTEQPTGELFF. The CDR3 DNA is TGCGCCAGCAGCTGGACTGAACAGCCGACCGGGGAGCTGTTTTTT.

The chain has TRBV4-3 and TRBJ2-3; D not resolved. The germline V gene has CDR1 LGHNA and CDR2 YSLEER. The CDR3 is 17 amino acids. V lost 0 bases to trimming and J lost 4 bases, with 17 bases between them. The CDR3 region has the DNA TGCGCCAGCAGCCAAGAGACGGGCCTACACCTGGCAGATACGCAGTATTTT. Amino acids: CASSQETGLHLADTQYF.